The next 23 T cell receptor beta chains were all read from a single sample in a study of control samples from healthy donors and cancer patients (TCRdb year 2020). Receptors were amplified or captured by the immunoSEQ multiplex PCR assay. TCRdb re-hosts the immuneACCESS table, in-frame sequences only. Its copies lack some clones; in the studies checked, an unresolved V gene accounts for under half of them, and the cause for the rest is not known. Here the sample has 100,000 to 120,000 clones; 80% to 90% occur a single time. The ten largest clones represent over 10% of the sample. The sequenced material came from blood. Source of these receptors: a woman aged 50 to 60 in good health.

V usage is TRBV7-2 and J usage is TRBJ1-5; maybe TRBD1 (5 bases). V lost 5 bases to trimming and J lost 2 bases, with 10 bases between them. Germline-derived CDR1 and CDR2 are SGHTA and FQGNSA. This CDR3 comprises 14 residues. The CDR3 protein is CASSEGKGNQPQHF. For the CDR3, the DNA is TGTGCCAGCAGCGAGGGGAAAGGCAATCAGCCCCAGCATTTT. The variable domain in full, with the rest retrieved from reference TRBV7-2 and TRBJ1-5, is GAGVSQSPSNKVTEKGKDVELRCDPISGHTALYWYRQSLGQGLEFLIYFQGNSAPDKSGLPSDRFSAERTGGSVSTLTIQRTQQEDSAVYLCASSEGKGNQPQHFGDGTRLSIL.

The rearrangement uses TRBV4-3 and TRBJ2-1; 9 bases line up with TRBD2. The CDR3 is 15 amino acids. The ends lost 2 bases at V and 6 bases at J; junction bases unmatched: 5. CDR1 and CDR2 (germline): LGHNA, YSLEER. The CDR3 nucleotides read TGCGCCAGCAGCCAACAGCGGGGGGCTTTCAATGAGCAGTTCTTC. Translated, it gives CASSQQRGAFNEQFF.

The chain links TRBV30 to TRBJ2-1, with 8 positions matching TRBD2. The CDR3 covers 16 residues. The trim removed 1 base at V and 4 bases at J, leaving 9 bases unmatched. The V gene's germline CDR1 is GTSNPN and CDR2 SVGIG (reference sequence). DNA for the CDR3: TGTGCCTGGAGTGGGTACGGGAGGGCCGGATACAATGAGCAGTTCTTC. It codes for CAWSGYGRAGYNEQFF.

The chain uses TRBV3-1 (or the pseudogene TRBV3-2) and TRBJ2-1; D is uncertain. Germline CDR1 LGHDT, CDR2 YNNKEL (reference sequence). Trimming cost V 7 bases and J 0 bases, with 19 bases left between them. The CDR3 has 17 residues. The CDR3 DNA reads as TGTGCCAGCACCCCCAATACGGGCGGTCTCTCCTACAATGAGCAGTTCTTC. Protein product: CASTPNTGGLSYNEQFF.

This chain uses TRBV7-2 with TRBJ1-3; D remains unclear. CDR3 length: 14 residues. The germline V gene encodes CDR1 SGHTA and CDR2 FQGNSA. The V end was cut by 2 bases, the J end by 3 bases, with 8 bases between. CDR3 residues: CASSLQSNGNTIYF. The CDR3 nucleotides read TGTGCCAGCAGCTTACAGTCAAATGGAAACACCATATATTTT.

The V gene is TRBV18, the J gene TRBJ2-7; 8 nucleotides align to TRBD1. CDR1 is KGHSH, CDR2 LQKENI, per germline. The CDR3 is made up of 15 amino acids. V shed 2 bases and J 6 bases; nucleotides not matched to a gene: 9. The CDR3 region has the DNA TGTGCCAGCTCACCAAATACAGGGGGACTCCGCGAGCAGTACTTC. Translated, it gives CASSPNTGGLREQYF.

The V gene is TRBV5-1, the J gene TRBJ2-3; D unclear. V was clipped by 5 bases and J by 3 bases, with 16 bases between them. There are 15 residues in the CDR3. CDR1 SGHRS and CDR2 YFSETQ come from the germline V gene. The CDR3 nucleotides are TGCGCCAGCAGTAAGGGAAGCCTTCTTACAGATACGCAGTATTTT. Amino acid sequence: CASSKGSLLTDTQYF.

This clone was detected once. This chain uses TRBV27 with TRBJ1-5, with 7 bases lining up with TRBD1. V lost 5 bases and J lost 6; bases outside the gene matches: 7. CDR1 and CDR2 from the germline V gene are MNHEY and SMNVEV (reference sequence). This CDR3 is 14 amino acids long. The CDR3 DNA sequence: TGTGCCAGCAGTCGAACAGGGGACCGTCAGCCCCAGCATTTT. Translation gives CASSRTGDRQPQHF.

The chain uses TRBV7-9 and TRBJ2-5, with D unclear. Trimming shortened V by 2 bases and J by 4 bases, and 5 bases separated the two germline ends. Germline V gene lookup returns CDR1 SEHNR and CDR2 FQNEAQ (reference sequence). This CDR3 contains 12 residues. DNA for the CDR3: TGTGCCAGCAGCTTACTAGGAGAGACCCAGTACTTC. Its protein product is CASSLLGETQYF.

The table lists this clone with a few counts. The CDR3 sequence is CASSFQGPSGNTIYF. CDR3 coding DNA: TGTGCCAGCAGCTTTCAGGGGCCCTCTGGAAACACCATATATTTT. The chain employs TRBV7-2 and TRBJ1-3; a weak D match, TRBD1 (6 bases). Germline CDR1 is SGHTA and CDR2 is FQGNSA. CDR3 length: 15 residues. The ends were cut back, 3 bases at V and 0 bases at J, with 9 bases in the middle.

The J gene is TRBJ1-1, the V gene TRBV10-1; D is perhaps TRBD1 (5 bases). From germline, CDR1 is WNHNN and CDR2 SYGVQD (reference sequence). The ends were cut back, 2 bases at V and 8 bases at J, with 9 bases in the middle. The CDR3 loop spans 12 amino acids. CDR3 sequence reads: CASSEGGEEAFF. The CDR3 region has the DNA TGCGCCAGCAGTGAGGGGGGTGAGGAAGCTTTCTTT.

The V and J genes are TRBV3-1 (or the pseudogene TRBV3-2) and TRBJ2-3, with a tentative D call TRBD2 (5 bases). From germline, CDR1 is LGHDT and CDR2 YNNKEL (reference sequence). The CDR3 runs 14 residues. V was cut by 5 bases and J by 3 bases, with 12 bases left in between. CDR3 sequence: CASSLSGTTDTQYF. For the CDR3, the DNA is TGTGCCAGCAGCTTAAGCGGAACAACAGATACGCAGTATTTT.

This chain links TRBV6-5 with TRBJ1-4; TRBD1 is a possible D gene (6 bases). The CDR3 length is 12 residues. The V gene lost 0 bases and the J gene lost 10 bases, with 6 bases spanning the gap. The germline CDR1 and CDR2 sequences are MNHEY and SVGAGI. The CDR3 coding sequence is TGTGCCAGCAGTTACTCAGGGGGAAAACTGTTTTTT. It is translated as CASSYSGGKLFF.

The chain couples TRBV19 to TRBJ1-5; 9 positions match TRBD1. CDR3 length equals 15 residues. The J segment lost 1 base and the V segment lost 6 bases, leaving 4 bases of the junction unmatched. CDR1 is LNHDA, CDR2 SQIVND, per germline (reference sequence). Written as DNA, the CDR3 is TGTGCCAGTAGACGGGACAGGGTAAGCAATCAGCCCCAGCATTTT. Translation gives CASRRDRVSNQPQHF.

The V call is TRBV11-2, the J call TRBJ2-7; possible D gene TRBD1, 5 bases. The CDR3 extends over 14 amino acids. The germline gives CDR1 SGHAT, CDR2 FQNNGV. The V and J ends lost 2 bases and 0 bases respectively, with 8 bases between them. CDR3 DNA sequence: TGTGCCAGCAGCTTACGACAGAGCTCCTACGAGCAGTACTTC. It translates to CASSLRQSSYEQYF. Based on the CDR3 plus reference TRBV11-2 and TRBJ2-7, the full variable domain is EAGVAQSPRYKIIEKRQSVAFWCNPISGHATLYWYQQILGQGPKLLIQFQNNGVVDDSQLPKDRFSAERLKGVDSTLKIQPAKLEDSAVYLCASSLRQSSYEQYFGPGTRLTVT.

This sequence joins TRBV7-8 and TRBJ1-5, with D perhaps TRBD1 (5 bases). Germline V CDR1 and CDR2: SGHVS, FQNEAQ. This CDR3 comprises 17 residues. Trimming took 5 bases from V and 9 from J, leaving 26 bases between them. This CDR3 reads CASSLGLGGLTPRPQHF. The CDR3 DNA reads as TGTGCCAGCAGCCTCGGGCTCGGGGGACTCACACCACGGCCCCAGCATTTT.

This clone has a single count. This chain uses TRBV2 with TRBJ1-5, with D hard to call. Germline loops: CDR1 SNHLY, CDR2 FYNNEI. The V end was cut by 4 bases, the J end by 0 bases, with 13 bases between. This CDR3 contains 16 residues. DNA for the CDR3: TGTGCCAGCAGTGGGGCCGTGGTTGATAGCAATCAGCCCCAGCATTTT. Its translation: CASSGAVVDSNQPQHF.

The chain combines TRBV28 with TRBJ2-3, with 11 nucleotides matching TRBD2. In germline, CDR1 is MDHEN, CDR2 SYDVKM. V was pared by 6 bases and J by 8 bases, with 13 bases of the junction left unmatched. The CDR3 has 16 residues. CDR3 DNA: TGTGCCAGCAGCCTCGGACTAGCGGGCGGCCTTGGTACGCAGTATTTT. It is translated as CASSLGLAGGLGTQYF.

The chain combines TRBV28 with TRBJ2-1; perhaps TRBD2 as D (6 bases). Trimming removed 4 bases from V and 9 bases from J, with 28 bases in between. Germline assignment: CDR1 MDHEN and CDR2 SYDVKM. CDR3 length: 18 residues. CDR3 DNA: TGTGCCAGCAGTTCCCCCATCCCGAGGGCGGGACGTGAAGGTGAGCAGTTCTTC. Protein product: CASSSPIPRAGREGEQFF.

CDR3 loop: CATSGGWYANNYGYTF. In DNA form, the CDR3 reads TGTGCCACCAGTGGTGGTTGGTACGCGAATAACTATGGCTACACCTTC. This chain uses TRBV24-1 with TRBJ1-2, with no clear D. The CDR3 is 16 amino acids. Trimming stripped 5 bases from V and 1 base from J, with 16 bases between. CDR1 is KGHDR and CDR2 is SFDVKD in the germline V gene.

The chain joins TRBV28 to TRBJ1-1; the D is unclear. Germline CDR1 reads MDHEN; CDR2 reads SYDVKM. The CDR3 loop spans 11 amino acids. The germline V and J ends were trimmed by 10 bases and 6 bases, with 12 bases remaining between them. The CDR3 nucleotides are TGTGCCACCCGGGGTAACCCTGAAGCTTTCTTT. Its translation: CATRGNPEAFF.

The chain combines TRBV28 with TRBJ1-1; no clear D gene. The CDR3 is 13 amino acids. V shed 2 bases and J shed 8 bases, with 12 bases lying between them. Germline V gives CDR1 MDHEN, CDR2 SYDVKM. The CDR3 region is CASSLVRGMEAFF. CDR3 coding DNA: TGTGCCAGCAGTTTAGTACGGGGTATGGAAGCTTTCTTT. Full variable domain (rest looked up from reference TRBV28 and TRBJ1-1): DVKVTQSSRYLVKRTGEKVFLECVQDMDHENMFWYRQDPGLGLRLIYFSYDVKMKEKGDIPEGYSVSREKKERFSLILESASTNQTSMYLCASSLVRGMEAFFGQGTRLTVV.

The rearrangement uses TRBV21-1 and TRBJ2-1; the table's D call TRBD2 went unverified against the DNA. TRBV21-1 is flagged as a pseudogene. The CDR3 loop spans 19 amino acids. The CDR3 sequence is CASSKKALAGISSYNEQFF. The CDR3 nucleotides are TGTGCCAGCAGCAAAAAGGCACTAGCGGGGATCAGCTCCTACAATGAGCAGTTCTTC.